This T cell receptor beta chain appears in the sequencing data of a study of control samples from healthy donors and cancer patients. Repertoires were generated with immunoSEQ multiplex PCR, while TCRdb's copy carries only in-frame clones and drops some. The table shows some 410,000 clones, with about 93% occurring only once. As for this clone: This sample also contains other DNA sequences that code for the same CDR3.

Sequencing was carried out using PBMCs. This TCR was recovered from a man aged 35-49 years with head and neck cancer.

CDR3 in DNA: TGTGCCAGCAGCCAAGGACTACTGAGCACAGATACGCAGTATTTT. It encodes CASSQGLLSTDTQYF. The chain uses TRBV3-1 (or the pseudogene TRBV3-2) and TRBJ2-3; the D gene is possibly TRBD2 (5 bases). V was trimmed by 1 base and J by 0 bases, leaving 8 bases between them. In germline, CDR1 is LGHDT, CDR2 YNNKEL (reference sequence). The CDR3 has 15 amino acids.